This T cell receptor (beta chain) came from a study of blood T cell repertoires in COVID-19. Across the study: The study drew acute and convalescent COVID-19 samples from the United States, Italy and Spain. The analysed material was cDNA or gDNA that came from T cells, B-cell-depleted T cells, or PBMCs.

The junction had 7 bases not matched to a gene; V was cut back by 3 bases and J by 4 bases. CDR1 KGHDR and CDR2 SFDVKD come from the germline V gene. CDR3 length equals 16 residues. Per the study methods: Amplification from reference gene primers served as the basis for estimated nucleated cell counts. Repertoires were generated with immunoSEQ multiplex PCR, while TCRdb's copy carries only in-frame clones and drops some. From that table come the V and J calls and clone size; the DNA was used to work out D and trimming. The data hold nearly 100,000 clones, with 70% to 85% observed a single time. The chain uses TRBV24-1 and TRBJ2-1, with 8 bases matching TRBD2. The source is a man between 65 and 80 years old with acute or convalescent COVID-19. Sequencing was performed on peripheral blood. The CDR3 nucleotides read TGTGCCACCAGTGATCCCCGGGAGGGCCTATACAATGAGCAGTTCTTC. It encodes CATSDPREGLYNEQFF.